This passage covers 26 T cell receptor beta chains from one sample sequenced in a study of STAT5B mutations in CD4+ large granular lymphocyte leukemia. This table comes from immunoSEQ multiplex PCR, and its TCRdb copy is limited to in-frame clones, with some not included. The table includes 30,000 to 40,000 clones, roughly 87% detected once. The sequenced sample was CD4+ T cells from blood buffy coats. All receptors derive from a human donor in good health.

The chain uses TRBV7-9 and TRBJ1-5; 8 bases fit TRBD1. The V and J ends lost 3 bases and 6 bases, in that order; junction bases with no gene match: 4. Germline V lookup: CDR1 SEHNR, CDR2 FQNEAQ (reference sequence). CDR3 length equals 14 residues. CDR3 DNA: TGTGCCAGCAGCTTTGGACAGGGAGGTCAGCCCCAGCATTTT. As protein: CASSFGQGGQPQHF.

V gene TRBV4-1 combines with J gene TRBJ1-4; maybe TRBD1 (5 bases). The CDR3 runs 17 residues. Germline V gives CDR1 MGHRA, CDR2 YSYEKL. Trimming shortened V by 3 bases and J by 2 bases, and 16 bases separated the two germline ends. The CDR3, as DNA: TGCGCCAGCAGCCAGGTGAAGGTTGCAGGGACTAATGAAAAACTGTTTTTT. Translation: CASSQVKVAGTNEKLFF.

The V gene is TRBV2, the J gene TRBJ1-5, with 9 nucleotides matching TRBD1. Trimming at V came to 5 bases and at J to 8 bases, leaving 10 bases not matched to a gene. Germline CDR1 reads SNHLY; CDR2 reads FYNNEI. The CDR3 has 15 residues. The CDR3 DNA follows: TGTGCCAGCAGTAACAGGGGGCTTAAAGGGGAGCCCCAGCATTTT. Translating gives CASSNRGLKGEPQHF.

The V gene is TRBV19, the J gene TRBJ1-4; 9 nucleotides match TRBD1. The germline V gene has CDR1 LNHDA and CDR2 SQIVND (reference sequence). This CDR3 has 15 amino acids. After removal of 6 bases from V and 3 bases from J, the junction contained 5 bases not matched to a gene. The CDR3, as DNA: TGTGCCAGTAGCCCCGACAGGGGGGCTAATGAAAAACTGTTTTTT. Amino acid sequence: CASSPDRGANEKLFF.

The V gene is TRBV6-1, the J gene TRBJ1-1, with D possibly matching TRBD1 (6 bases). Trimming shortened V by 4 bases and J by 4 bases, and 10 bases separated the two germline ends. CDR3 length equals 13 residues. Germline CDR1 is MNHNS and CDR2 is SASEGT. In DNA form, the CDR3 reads TGTGCCAGCAGTGCAGGGGCTGGCACTGAAGCTTTCTTT. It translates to CASSAGAGTEAFF.

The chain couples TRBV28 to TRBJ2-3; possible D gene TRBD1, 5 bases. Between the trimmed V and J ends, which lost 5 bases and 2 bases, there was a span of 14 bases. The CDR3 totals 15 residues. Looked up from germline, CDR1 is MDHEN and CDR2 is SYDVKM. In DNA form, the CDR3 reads TGTGCCAGCAGTAGACAGCTAGGATCCACAGATACGCAGTATTTT. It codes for CASSRQLGSTDTQYF.

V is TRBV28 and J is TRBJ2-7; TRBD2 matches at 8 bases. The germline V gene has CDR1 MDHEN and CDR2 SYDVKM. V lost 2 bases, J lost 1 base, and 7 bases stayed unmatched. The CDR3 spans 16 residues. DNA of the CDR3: TGTGCCAGCAGTTTAAGGGGAGCGGGGGCATCCTACGAGCAGTACTTC. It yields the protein CASSLRGAGASYEQYF.

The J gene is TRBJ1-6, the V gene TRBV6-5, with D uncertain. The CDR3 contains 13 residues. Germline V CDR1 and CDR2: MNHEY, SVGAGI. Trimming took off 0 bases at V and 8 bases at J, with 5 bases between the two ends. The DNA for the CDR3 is TGTGCCAGCAGTTACTCGATCGATTCACCCCTCCACTTT. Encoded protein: CASSYSIDSPLHF.

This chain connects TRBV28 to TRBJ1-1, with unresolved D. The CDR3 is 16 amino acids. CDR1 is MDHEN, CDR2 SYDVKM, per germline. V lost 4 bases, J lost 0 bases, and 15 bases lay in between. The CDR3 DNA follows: TGTGCCAGCAGTTCCCTAAAACACAGAGTGAACACTGAAGCTTTCTTT. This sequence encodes CASSSLKHRVNTEAFF. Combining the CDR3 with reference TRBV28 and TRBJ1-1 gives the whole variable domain DVKVTQSSRYLVKRTGEKVFLECVQDMDHENMFWYRQDPGLGLRLIYFSYDVKMKEKGDIPEGYSVSREKKERFSLILESASTNQTSMYLCASSSLKHRVNTEAFFGQGTRLTVV.

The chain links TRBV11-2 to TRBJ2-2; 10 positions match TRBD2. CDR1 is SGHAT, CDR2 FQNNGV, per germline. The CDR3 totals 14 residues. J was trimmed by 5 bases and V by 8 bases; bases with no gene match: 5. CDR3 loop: CASGSGRATGELFF. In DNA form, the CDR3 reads TGTGCCAGCGGCAGCGGGAGGGCTACCGGGGAGCTGTTTTTT.

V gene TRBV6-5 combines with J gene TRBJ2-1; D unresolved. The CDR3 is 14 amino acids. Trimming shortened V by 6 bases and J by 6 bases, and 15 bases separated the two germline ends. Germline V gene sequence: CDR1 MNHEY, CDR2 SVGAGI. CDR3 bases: TGTGCCAGCAGCCAACCGGACCGATTCAATGAGCAGTTCTTC. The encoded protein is CASSQPDRFNEQFF.

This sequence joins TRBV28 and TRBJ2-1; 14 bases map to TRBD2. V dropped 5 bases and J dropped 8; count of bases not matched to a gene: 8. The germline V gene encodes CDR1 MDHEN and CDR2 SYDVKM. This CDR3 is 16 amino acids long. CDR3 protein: CASSPGTSGSLDEQFF. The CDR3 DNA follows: TGTGCCAGCAGTCCCGGGACTAGCGGGAGCCTGGATGAGCAGTTCTTC.

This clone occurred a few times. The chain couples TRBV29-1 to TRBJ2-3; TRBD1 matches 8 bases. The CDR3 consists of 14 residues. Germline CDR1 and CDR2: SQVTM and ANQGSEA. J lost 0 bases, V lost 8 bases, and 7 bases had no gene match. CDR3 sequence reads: CSSGGLTSTDTQYF. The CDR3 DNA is TGCAGCTCAGGGGGCTTGACTAGCACAGATACGCAGTATTTT.

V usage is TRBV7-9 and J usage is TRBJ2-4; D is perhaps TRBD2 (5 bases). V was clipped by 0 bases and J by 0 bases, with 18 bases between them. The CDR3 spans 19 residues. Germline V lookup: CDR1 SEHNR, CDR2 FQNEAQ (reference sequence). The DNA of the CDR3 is TGTGCCAGCAGCTTAGCGGGCCTGGGCCGGGAACTAGCCAAAAACATTCAGTACTTC. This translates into CASSLAGLGRELAKNIQYF.

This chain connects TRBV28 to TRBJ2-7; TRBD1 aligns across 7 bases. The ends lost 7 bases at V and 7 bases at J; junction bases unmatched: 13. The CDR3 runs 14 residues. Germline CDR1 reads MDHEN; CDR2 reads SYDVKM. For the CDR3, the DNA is TGTGCCAGCACTTTCGGACAGGCAAGAAAAGAGCAGTACTTC. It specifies CASTFGQARKEQYF.

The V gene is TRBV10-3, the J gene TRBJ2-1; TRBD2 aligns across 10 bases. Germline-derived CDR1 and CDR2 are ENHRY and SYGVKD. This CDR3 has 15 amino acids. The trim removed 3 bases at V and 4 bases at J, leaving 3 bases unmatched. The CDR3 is CAISDRTSGYNEQFF. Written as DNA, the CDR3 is TGTGCCATCAGTGATCGGACTAGCGGATACAATGAGCAGTTCTTC.

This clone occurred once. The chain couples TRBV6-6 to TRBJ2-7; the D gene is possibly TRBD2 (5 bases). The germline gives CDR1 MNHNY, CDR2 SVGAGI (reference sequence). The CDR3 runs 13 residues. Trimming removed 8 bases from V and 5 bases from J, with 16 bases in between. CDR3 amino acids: CASDLSGSDEQYF. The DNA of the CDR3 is TGTGCCAGCGACCTGAGCGGCTCGGACGAGCAGTACTTC.

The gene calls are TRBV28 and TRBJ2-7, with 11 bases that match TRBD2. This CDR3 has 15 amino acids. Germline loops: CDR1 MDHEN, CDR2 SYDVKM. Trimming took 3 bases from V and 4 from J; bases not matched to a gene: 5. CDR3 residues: CASSLIAGGPYEQYF. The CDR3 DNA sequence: TGTGCCAGCAGTTTGATAGCGGGAGGGCCGTACGAGCAGTACTTC.

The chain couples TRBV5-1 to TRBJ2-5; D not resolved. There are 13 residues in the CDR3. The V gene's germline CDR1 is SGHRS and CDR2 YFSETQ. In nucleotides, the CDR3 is TGCCCCCTTCGCGATGCCTCCCAAGAGACCCAGTACTTC. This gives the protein CPLRDASQETQYF.

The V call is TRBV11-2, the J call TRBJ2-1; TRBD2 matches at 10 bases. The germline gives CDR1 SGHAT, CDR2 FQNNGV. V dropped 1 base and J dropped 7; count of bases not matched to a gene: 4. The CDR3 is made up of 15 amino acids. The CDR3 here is CASSLGPSGSNEQFF. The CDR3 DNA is TGTGCCAGCAGCTTAGGGCCTAGCGGGAGTAATGAGCAGTTCTTC.

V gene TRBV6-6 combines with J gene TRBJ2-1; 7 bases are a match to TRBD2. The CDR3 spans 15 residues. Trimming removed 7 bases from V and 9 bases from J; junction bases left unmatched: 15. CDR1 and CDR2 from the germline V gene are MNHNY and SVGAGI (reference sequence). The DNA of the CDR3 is TGTGCCAGCAAGCTTCTAGCGGTTTCAGTCGGTGAGCAGTTCTTC. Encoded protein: CASKLLAVSVGEQFF.

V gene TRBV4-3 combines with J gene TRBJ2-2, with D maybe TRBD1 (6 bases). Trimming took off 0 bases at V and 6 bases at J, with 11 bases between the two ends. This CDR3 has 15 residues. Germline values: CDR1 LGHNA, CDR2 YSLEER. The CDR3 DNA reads TGCGCCAGCAGCCAAGACCCAACAGGGCCCGGGGAGCTGTTTTTT. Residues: CASSQDPTGPGELFF.

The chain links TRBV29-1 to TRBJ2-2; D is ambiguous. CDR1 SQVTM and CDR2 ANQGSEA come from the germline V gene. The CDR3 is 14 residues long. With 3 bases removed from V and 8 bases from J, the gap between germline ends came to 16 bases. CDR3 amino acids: CSVERHVEGGELFF. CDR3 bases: TGCAGCGTTGAGAGGCACGTGGAAGGAGGGGAGCTGTTTTTT.

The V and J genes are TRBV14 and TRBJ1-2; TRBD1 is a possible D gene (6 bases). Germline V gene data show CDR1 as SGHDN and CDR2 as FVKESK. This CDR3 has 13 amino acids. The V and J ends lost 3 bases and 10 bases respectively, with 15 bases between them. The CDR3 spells CASSQLKTGTYTF. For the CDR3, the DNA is TGTGCCAGCAGCCAGCTTAAAACAGGGACCTACACCTTC.

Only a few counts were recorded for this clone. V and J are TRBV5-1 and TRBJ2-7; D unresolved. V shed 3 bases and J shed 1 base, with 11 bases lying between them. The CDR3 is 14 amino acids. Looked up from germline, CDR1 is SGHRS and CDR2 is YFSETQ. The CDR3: CASSWTSLSYEQYF. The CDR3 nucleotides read TGCGCCAGCAGCTGGACCAGCCTATCCTACGAGCAGTACTTC.

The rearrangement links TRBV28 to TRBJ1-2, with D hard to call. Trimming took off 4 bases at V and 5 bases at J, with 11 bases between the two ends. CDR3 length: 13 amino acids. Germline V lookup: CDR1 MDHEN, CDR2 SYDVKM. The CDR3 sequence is CASSWSGPYGYTF. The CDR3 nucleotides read TGTGCCAGCAGTTGGTCCGGCCCGTATGGCTACACCTTC.